This T cell receptor beta chain was recorded in a study of shared clonotypes between healthy human individuals. Sequencing used immunoSEQ multiplex PCR; TCRdb keeps in-frame clones, though not all of them. The sample shows about 2 million clones, just under 95% of them seen only once. Study-wide results and limits: Generally, estimated richness proved larger in naive subsets than it did in memory subsets.

Naive CD8 cells lacked CD45RO, underwent positive selection for CCR7 and left out terminally differentiated effector memory CD45RA+ cells. With respect to this clone: Its cognate antigen is unknown.

The sequence was obtained from a man aged 18 to 30 in good health. Sequenced input: naive CD8+ T cells sorted from blood.

The CDR3 DNA follows: TGTGCCAGCAACCTAGCGGGAGGGCCGTACGAGCAGTACTTC. Protein: CASNLAGGPYEQYF. V and J are TRBV5-5 and TRBJ2-7; 12 nucleotides match TRBD2. The CDR3 totals 14 residues. The junction had 5 bases not matched to a gene; V was cut back by 6 bases and J by 4 bases. The germline V gene has CDR1 SGHKS and CDR2 YYEKEE (reference sequence).